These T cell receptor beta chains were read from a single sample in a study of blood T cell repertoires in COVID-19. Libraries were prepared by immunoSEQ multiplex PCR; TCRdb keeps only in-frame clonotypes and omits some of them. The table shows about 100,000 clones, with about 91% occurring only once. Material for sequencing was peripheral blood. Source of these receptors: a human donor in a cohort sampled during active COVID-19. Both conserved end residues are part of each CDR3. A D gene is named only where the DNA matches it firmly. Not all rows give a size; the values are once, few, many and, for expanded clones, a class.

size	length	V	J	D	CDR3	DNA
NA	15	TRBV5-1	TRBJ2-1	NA	CASTKGTTSYNEQFF	TGCGCCAGCACCAAGGGGACAACTTCCTACAATGAGCAGTTCTTC
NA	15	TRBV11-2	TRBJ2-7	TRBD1	CATPGGRPVSYEQYF	TGTGCCACACCAGGGGGCAGGCCGGTATCCTACGAGCAGTACTTC
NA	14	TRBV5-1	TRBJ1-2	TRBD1	CASSLAQGDYGYTF	TGCGCCAGCAGCTTGGCCCAGGGGGACTATGGCTACACCTTC
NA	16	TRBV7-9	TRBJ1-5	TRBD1	CASSLGGQGANQPQHF	TGTGCCAGCAGCTTAGGGGGACAGGGGGCAAACCAGCCCCAGCATTTT
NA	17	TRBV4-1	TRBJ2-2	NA	CASSQETQSTNTGELFF	TGCGCCAGCAGCCAGGAGACCCAGTCAACGAACACCGGGGAGCTGTTTTTT
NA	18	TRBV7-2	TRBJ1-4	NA	CASSLMSIFGVTNEKLFF	TGTGCCAGCAGCTTAATGTCAATTTTCGGGGTAACTAATGAAAAACTGTTTTTT
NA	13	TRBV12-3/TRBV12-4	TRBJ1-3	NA	CASSLNNGNTIYF	TGTGCCAGCAGTTTAAACAACGGAAACACCATATATTTT
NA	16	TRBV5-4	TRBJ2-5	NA	CASSLAQRGQQETQYF	TGTGCCAGCAGCTTGGCTCAGCGGGGACAACAAGAGACCCAGTACTTC
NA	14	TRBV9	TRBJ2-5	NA	CASSPVLAKGTQYF	TGTGCCAGCAGCCCCGTGCTAGCTAAAGGGACCCAGTACTTC
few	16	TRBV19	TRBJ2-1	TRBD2	CASSPRTSGRANEQFF	TGTGCCAGTAGTCCCAGGACTAGCGGGAGGGCAAATGAGCAGTTCTTC
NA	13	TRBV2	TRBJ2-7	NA	CASSEEIRGEQYF	TGTGCCAGCAGTGAAGAGATTAGGGGGGAGCAGTACTTC
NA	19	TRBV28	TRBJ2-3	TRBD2	CASSFPVAGGYPRTDTQYF	TGTGCCAGCAGTTTTCCTGTAGCGGGAGGATACCCTCGCACAGATACGCAGTATTTT
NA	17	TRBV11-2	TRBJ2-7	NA	CASSPNTGLRAIYEQYF	TGTGCCAGCAGCCCGAATACGGGGTTACGGGCGATCTACGAGCAGTACTTC
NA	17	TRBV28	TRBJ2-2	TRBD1	CASSFPRTGGNTGELFF	TGTGCCAGCAGTTTCCCGCGGACAGGGGGTAACACCGGGGAGCTGTTTTTT
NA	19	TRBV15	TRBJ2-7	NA	CATSGSNAGRGGSFYEQYF	TGTGCCACCAGCGGTAGTAATGCGGGGAGAGGCGGTTCGTTCTACGAGCAGTACTTC
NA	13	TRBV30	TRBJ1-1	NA	CAWSGSQFTEAFF	TGTGCCTGGAGTGGGTCTCAGTTCACTGAAGCTTTCTTT
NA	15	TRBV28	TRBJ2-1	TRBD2	CASSIAGSSYNEQFF	TGTGCCAGCAGCATAGCGGGTAGCTCCTACAATGAGCAGTTCTTC
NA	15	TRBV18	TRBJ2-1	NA	CASSPPENRAIEQFF	TGTGCCAGCTCACCACCGGAGAACAGGGCGATTGAGCAGTTCTTC
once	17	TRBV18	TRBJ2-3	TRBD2	CASSPTTGLAGESTQYF	TGTGCCAGCTCACCAACGACCGGACTAGCGGGAGAAAGTACGCAGTATTTT
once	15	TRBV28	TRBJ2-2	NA	CASSNLALGMGELFF	TGTGCCAGCAGTAACCTAGCTTTGGGGATGGGGGAGCTGTTTTTT
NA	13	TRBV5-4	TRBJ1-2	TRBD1	CASSPLQGYGYTF	TGTGCCAGCAGCCCATTACAGGGGTATGGCTACACCTTC
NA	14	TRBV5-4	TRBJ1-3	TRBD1	CASSMTGAGNTIYF	TGTGCCAGCAGCATGACAGGGGCTGGAAACACCATATATTTT
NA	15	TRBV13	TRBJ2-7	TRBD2	CASSAWTSGSYEQYF	TGTGCCAGCAGCGCCTGGACTAGCGGGAGTTACGAGCAGTACTTC
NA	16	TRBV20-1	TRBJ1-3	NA	CSASLPDRFAGNTIYF	TGCAGTGCTAGTTTACCTGACAGGTTCGCTGGAAACACCATATATTTT
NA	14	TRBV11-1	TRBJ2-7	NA	CASSLRVTVYEQYF	TGTGCCAGCAGCCTTCGGGTCACGGTCTACGAGCAGTACTTC
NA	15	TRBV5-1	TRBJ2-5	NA	CASSLRTDAQETQYF	TGCGCCAGCAGCTTGCGGACAGACGCCCAAGAGACCCAGTACTTC
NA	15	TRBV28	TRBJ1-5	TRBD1	CASSLGQGNHQPQHF	TGTGCCAGCAGTTTGGGACAGGGGAACCATCAGCCCCAGCATTTT
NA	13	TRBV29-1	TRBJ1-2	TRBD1	CSVGGTGGHGYTF	TGCAGCGTCGGGGGAACAGGGGGCCATGGCTACACCTTC
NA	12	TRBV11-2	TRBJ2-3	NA	CASSQSTDTQYF	TGTGCCAGCAGCCAGTCCACAGATACGCAGTATTTT
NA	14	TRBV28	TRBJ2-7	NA	CASSPLPGDYEQYF	TGTGCCAGCAGCCCGCTTCCGGGGGACTACGAGCAGTACTTC
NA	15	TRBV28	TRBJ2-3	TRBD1	CASSFGQDGTDTQYF	TGTGCCAGCAGTTTTGGACAGGATGGCACAGATACGCAGTATTTT
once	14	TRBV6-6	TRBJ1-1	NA	CASSRATGFPEAFF	TGTGCCAGCAGTCGCGCTACAGGGTTTCCTGAAGCTTTCTTT
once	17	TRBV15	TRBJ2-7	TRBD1	CATSRDRVGTGFREQYF	TGTGCCACCAGCAGAGATCGTGTTGGGACAGGGTTTCGGGAGCAGTACTTC
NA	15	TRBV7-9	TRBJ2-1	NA	CASSRPGLTSNEQFF	TGTGCCAGCAGCCGCCCGGGACTGACTTCAAATGAGCAGTTCTTC
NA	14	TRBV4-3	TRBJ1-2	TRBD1	CASSHPGTGNGYTF	TGCGCCAGCAGCCATCCCGGGACAGGGAATGGCTACACCTTC
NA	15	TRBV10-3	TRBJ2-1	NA	CAIRAAESSYNEQFF	TGTGCCATCAGAGCAGCGGAGAGCTCCTACAATGAGCAGTTCTTC
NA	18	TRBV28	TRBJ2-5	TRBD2	CASTTFILAGELAETQYF	TGTGCCAGCACCACCTTCATCCTCGCGGGAGAGCTAGCGGAGACCCAGTACTTC
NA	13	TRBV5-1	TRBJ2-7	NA	CASSLGGDYEQYF	TGCGCCAGCAGCTTAGGGGGGGACTACGAGCAGTACTTC
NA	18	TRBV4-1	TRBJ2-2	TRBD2	CASRPGTSGRTNTGELFF	TGCGCCAGCAGGCCCGGGACTAGCGGGAGGACGAACACCGGGGAGCTGTTTTTT
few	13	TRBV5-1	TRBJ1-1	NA	CASSLLRGTEAFF	TGCGCCAGCAGCTTGTTACGGGGAACTGAAGCTTTCTTT
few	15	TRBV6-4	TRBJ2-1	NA	CASSDSLGGDNEQFF	TGTGCCAGCAGTGACTCTTTGGGGGGAGACAATGAGCAGTTCTTC
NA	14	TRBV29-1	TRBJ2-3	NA	CSVGIASRRDTQYF	TGCAGCGTTGGGATAGCCAGTAGGAGAGATACGCAGTATTTT
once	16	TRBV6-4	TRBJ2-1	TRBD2	CASGEGGSGSYNEQFF	TGTGCCAGCGGGGAGGGCGGGAGCGGGTCCTACAATGAGCAGTTCTTC
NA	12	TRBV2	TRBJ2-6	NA	CATRSGANVLTF	TGTGCCACCCGCTCTGGGGCCAACGTCCTGACTTTC
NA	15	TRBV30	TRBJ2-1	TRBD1	CAWSLLDRSHNEQFF	TGTGCCTGGAGCCTTCTGGACAGGTCCCACAATGAGCAGTTCTTC
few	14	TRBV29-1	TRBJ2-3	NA	CSVAVGSLTDTQYF	TGCAGCGTTGCTGTCGGTTCGCTCACAGATACGCAGTATTTT
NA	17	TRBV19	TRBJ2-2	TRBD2	CAVSGDLRAINTGELFF	TGTGCCGTAAGCGGGGATCTCCGAGCGATTAACACCGGGGAGCTGTTTTTT
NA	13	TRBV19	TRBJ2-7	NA	CASSIGGLYEQYF	TGTGCCAGTAGTATTGGAGGGTTGTACGAGCAGTACTTC
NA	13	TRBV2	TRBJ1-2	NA	CASSGDFAVGYTF	TGTGCCAGCAGTGGCGACTTCGCGGTAGGCTACACCTTC
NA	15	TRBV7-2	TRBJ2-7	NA	CASSFRGSPSDEQYF	TGTGCCAGCAGCTTCCGTGGGAGCCCCAGTGACGAGCAGTACTTC
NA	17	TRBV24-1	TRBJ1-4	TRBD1	CATSDPSGDRQNEKLFF	TGTGCCACCAGTGACCCATCGGGGGACAGACAGAATGAAAAACTGTTTTTT
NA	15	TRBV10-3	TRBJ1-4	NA	CAISESKTINEKLFF	TGTGCCATCAGTGAGTCGAAAACTATTAATGAAAAACTGTTTTTT
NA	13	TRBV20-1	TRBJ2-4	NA	CSASFGSKNIQYF	TGCAGTGCTAGTTTTGGGAGTAAAAACATTCAGTACTTC
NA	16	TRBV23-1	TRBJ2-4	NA	CASSLRGGQAKNIQYF	TGCGCCAGCAGTCTGAGGGGGGGCCAGGCCAAAAACATTCAGTACTTC
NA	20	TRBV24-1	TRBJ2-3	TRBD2	CATSGPGLAGGPRFQDTQYF	TGTGCCACCAGTGGGCCCGGACTAGCGGGAGGGCCAAGGTTTCAAGATACGCAGTATTTT
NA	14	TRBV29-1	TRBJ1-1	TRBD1	CSVKTGVGNTEAFF	TGCAGCGTTAAGACAGGGGTTGGGAACACTGAAGCTTTCTTT
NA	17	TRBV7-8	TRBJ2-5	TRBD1	CASSLPKDRGSQETQYF	TGTGCCAGCAGCTTACCGAAGGACAGGGGCAGTCAAGAGACCCAGTACTTC
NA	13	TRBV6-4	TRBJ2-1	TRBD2	CASSTSGSGEQFF	TGTGCCAGCAGCACTAGCGGGAGTGGTGAGCAGTTCTTC